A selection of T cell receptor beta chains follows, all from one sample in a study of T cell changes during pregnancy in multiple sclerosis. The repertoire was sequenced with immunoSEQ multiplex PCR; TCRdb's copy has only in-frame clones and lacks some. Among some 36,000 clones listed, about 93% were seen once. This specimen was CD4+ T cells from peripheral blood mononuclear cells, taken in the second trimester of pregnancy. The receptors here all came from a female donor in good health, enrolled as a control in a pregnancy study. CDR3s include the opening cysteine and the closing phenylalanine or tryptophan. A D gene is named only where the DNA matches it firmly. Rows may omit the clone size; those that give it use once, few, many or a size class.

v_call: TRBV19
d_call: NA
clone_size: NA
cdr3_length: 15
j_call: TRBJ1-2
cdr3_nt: TGTGCCAGTAGTGCACCCGGGACTTCTCCCTATGGCTACACCTTC
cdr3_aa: CASSAPGTSPYGYTF

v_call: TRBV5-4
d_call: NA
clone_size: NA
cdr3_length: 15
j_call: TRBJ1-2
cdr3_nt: TGTGCCAGCAGCAGAACCGGGACAATGGGCTATGGCTACACCTTC
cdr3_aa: CASSRTGTMGYGYTF

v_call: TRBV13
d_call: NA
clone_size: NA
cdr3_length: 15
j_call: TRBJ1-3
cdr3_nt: TGTGCCAGCAGCTTATACAGTCTCTCTGGAAACACCATATATTTT
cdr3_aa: CASSLYSLSGNTIYF

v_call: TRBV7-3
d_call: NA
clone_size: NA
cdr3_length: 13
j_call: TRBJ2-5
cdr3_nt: TGTGCCAGCAGCTTTTCTAGAGCGGAGACCCAGTACTTC
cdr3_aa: CASSFSRAETQYF

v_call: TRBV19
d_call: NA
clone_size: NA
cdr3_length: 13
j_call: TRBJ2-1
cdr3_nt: TGTGCCAGTAGGCGGGACTTATACAATGAGCAGTTCTTC
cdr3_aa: CASRRDLYNEQFF

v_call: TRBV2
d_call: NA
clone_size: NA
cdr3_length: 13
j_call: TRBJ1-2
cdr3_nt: TGTGCCAGCAGTGACAGGGAAGGGGGAGGCTACACCTTC
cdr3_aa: CASSDREGGGYTF

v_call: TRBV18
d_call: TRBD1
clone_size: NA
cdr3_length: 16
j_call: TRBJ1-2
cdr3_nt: TGTGCCAGCTCACCACAGGGGACAGGTACCCCCTATGGCTACACCTTC
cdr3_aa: CASSPQGTGTPYGYTF

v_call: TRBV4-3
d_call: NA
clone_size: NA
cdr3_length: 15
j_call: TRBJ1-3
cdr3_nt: TGCGCCAGCAGCCAAGGCAGGGGTTCCGGAAACACCATATATTTT
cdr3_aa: CASSQGRGSGNTIYF

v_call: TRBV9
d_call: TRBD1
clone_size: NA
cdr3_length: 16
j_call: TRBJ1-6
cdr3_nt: TGTGCCAGCAGCCGACCCCGGGCAGGGGGTAATTCACCCCTCCACTTT
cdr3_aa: CASSRPRAGGNSPLHF

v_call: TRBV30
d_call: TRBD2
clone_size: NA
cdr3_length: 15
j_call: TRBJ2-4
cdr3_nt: TGTGCCTGGAGGAAACTAGCGGGGTTCGAAAACATTCAGTACTTC
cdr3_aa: CAWRKLAGFENIQYF

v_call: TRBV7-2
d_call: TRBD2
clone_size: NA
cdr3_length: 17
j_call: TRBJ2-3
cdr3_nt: TGTGCCAGCAGCTTTTATTACCGGGGGGGCGGTCCAGATACGCAGTATTTT
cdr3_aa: CASSFYYRGGGPDTQYF

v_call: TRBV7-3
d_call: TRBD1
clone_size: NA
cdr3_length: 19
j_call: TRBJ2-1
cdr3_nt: TGTGCCAGCAGCTTAAGACCGGGACAGGGGGCATCCTCCAACAATGAGCAGTTCTTC
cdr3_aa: CASSLRPGQGASSNNEQFF

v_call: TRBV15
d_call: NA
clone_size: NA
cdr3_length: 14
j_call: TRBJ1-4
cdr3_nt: TGTGCCACCAATGCGCGGCAGGGGAAGGAAAAACTGTTTTTT
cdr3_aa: CATNARQGKEKLFF

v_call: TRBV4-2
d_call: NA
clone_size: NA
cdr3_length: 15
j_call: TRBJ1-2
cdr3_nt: TGTGCCAGCAGCCAAGTCTCGCAGGGGCTCTATGGCTACACCTTC
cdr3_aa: CASSQVSQGLYGYTF

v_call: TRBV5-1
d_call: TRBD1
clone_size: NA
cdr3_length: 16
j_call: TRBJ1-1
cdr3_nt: TGCGCCAGCACCTGGGGCGGGACAGGGAGGAACACTGAAGCTTTCTTT
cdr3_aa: CASTWGGTGRNTEAFF

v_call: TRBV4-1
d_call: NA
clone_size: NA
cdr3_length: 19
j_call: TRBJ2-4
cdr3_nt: TGCGCCAGCAGCCAAGATTGGGGCAGGGGCTTACTAGCCAAAAACATTCAGTACTTC
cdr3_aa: CASSQDWGRGLLAKNIQYF

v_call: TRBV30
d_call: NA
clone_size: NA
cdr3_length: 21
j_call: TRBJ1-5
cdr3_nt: TGTGCCTGGAGTGTAGCGCATCCGGGCCTAACGAGGGAACTTCCCAATCAGCCCCAGCATTTT
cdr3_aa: CAWSVAHPGLTRELPNQPQHF

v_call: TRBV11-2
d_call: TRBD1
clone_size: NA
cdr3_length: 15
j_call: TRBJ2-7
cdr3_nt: TGTGCCAGCAGCGACAGGGGGTTGAGCTCCTACGAGCAGTACTTC
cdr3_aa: CASSDRGLSSYEQYF

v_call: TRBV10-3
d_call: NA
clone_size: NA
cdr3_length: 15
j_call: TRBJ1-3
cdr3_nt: TGTGCCATCAGTGGCAACCAGGGCACCCTAAACACCATATATTTT
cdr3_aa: CAISGNQGTLNTIYF

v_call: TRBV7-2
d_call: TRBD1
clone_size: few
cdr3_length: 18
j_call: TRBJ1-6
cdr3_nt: TGTGCCAGCAGCTTAGCAATATCGGGTCGGGACAGAAATTCACCCCTCCACTTT
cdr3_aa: CASSLAISGRDRNSPLHF

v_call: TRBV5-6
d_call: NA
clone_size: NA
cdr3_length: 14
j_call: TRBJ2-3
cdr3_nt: TGTGCCAGCAGCTTAGTTTTCGCGGGGGATACGCAGTATTTT
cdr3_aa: CASSLVFAGDTQYF

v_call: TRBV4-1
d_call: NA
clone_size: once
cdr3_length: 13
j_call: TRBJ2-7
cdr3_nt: TGCGCCAGCAGCCAAAAGTCGGGGGACGAGCAGTACTTC
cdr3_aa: CASSQKSGDEQYF

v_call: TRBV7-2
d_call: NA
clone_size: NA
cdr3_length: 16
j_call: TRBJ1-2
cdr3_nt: TGTGCCAGCAGCTTGCTTGCGGCAACAACTAACTATGGCTACACCTTC
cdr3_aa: CASSLLAATTNYGYTF

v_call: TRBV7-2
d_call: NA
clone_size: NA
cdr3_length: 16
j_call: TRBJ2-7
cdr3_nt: TGTGCCAGCAGCTTAAGTCTACGGGGGACCTCCTACGAGCAGTACTTC
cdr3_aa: CASSLSLRGTSYEQYF

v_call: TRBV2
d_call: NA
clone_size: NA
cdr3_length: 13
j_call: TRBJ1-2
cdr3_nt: TGTGCCAGCAGCCCGAACAGGGCCTATGGCTACACCTTC
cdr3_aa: CASSPNRAYGYTF

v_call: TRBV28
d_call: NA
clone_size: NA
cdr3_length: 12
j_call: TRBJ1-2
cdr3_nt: TGTGCCAGCAGTTTTAGTGGCTATGGCTACACCTTC
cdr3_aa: CASSFSGYGYTF

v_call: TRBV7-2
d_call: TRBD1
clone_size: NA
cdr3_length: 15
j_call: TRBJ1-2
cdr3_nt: TGTGCCAGCAGCTTAGCCTCCGGGACAGGGGGTGGCTACACCTTC
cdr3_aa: CASSLASGTGGGYTF